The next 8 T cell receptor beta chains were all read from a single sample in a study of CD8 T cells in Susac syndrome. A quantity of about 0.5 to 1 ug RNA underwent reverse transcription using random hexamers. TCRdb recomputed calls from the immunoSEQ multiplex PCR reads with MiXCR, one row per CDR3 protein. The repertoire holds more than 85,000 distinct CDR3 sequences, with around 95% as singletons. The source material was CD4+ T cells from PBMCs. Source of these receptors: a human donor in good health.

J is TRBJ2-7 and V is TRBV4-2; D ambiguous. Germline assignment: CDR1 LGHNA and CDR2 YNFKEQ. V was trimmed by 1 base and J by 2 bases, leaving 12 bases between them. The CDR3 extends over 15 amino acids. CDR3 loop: CASSQGASSTYEQYF. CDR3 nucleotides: TGTGCCAGCAGCCAAGGGGCCAGTTCCACCTACGAGCAGTACTTC.

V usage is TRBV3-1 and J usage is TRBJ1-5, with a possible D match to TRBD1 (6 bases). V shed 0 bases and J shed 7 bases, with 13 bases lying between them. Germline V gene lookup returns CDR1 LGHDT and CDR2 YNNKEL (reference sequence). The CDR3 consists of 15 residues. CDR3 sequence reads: CASSQDPGAKQPQHF. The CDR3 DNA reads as TGTGCCAGCAGCCAAGATCCGGGGGCGAAACAGCCCCAGCATTTT.

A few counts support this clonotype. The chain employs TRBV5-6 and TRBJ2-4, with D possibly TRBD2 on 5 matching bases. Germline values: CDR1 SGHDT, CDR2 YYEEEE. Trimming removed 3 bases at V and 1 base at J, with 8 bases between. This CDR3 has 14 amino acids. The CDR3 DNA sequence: TGTGCCAGCAGCTCGACGGGGGCCAAAAACATTCAGTACTTC. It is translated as CASSSTGAKNIQYF.

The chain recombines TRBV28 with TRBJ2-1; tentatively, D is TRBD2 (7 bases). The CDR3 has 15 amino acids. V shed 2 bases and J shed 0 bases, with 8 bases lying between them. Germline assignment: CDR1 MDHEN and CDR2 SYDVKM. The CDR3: CASSLGGASYNEQFF. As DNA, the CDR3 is TGTGCCAGCAGTTTAGGGGGGGCCTCCTACAATGAGCAGTTCTTC.

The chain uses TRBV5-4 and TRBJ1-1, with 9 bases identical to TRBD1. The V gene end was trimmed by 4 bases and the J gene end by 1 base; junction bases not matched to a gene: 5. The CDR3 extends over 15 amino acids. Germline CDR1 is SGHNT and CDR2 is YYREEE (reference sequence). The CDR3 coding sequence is TGTGCCAGCAGCCCGGGACAGGGAAAGAACACTGAAGCTTTCTTT. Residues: CASSPGQGKNTEAFF.

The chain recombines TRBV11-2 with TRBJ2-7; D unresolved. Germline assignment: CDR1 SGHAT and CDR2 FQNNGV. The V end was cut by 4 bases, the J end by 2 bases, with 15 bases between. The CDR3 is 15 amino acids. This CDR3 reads CASSSFGPRPYEQYF. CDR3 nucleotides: TGTGCCAGCAGCTCGTTCGGACCTCGTCCCTACGAGCAGTACTTC.

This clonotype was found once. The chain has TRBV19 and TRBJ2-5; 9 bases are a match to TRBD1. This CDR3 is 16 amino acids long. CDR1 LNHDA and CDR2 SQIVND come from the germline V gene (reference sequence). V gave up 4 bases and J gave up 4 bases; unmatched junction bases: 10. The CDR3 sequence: CASSTWTGVVSETQYF. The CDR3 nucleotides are TGTGCCAGTAGTACTTGGACAGGGGTGGTGTCAGAGACCCAGTACTTC.

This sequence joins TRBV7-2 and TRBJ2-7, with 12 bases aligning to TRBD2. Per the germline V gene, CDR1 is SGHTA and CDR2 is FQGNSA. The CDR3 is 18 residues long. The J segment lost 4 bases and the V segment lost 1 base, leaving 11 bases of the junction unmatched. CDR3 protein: CASSLVPPIGLAGYEQYF. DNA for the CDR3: TGTGCCAGCAGCTTAGTTCCCCCGATCGGACTAGCGGGGTACGAGCAGTACTTC.